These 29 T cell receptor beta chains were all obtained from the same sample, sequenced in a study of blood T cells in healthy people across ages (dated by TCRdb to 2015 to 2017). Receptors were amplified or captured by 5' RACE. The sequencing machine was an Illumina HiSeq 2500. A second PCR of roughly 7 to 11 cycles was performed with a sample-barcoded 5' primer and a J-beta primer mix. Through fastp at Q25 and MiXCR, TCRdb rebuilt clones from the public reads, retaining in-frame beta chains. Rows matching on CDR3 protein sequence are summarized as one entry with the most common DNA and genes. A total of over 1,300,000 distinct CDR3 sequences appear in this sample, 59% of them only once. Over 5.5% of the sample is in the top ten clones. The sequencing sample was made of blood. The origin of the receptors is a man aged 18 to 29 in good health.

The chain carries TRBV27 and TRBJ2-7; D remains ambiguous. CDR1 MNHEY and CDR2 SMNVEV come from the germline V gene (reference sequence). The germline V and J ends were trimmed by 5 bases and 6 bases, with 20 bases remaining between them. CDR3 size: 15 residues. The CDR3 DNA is TGTGCCAGCAGTCCTATATCCGTCCGAAATACCGAGCAGTACTTC. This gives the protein CASSPISVRNTEQYF.

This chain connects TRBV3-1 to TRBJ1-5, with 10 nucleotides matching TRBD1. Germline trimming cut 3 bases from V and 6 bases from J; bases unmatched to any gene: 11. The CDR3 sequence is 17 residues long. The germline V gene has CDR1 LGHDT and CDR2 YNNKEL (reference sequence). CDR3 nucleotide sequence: TGTGCCAGCAGCCAGGGCAGACAGGGGGCGTTTTTTCAGCCCCAGCATTTT. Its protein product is CASSQGRQGAFFQPQHF.

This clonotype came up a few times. The CDR3: CASSDSSTQAFF. In DNA, the CDR3 is TGTGCCAGCAGTGACTCGTCCACCCAAGCTTTCTTT. The V and J genes are TRBV25-1 and TRBJ1-1; the D is unclear. V was cut by 3 bases and J by 9 bases, with 11 bases left in between. CDR1 and CDR2 (germline): MGHDK, SYGVNS. There are 12 residues in the CDR3.

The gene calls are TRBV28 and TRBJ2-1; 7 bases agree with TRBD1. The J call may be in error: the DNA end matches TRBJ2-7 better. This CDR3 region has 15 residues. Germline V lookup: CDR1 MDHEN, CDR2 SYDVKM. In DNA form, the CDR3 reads TGTGCCAGTAGTACCGGGACAGACCACTACAATGAGCAGTACTTC. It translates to CASSTGTDHYNEQYF.

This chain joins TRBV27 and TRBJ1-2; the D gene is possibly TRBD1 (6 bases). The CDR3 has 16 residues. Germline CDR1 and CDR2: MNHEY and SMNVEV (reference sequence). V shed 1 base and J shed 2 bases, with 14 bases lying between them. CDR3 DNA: TGTGCCAGCAGTTTATTGGCAGGGGCGCGAAACTATGGCTACACCTTC. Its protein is CASSLLAGARNYGYTF.

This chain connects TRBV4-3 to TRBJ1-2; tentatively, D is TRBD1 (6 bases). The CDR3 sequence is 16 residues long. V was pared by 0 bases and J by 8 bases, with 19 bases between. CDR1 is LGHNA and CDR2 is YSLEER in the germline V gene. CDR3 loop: CASSQDPFPSGEGYTF. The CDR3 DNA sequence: TGCGCCAGCAGCCAAGATCCCTTCCCCTCAGGGGAGGGCTACACCTTC.

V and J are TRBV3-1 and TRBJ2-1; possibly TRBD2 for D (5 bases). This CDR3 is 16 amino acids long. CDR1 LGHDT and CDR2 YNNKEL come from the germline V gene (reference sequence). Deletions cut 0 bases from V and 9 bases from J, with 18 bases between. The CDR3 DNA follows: TGTGCCAGCAGCCAAGATGGACTTCCCGTGGGCGGTGAGCAGTTCTTC. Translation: CASSQDGLPVGGEQFF.

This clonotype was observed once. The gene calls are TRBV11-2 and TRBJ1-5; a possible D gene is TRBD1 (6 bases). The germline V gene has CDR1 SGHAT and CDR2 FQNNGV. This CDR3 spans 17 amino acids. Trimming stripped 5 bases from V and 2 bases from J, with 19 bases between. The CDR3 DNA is TGTGCCAGCAGCACGGGCCGAGGGGGAGCCGGCAATCAGCCCCAGCATTTT. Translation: CASSTGRGGAGNQPQHF.

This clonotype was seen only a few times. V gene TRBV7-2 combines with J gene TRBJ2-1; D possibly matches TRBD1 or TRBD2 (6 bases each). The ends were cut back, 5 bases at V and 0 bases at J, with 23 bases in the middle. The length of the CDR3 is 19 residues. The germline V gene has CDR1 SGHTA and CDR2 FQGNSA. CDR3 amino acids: CASSPPRGLTGASYNEQFF. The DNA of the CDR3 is TGTGCCAGCAGCCCGCCAAGGGGGTTAACGGGGGCCTCCTACAATGAGCAGTTCTTC.

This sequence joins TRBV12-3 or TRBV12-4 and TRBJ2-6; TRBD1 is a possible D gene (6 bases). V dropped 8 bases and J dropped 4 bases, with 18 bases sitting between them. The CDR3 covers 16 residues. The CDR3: CASDRGGASGANVLTF. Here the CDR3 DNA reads TGTGCCAGCGACCGTGGGGGCGCATCAGGGGCCAACGTCCTGACTTTC.

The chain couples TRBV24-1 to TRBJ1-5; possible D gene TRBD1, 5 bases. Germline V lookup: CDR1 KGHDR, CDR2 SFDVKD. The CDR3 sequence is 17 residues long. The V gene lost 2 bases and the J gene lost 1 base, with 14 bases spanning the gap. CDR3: CATSDSRQGGSNQPQHF. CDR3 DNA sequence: TGTGCCACCAGTGATTCCCGGCAGGGAGGCAGCAATCAGCCCCAGCATTTT.

The chain's CDR3 is CSARDGRTGSSYEQYF. In DNA form, the CDR3 reads TGCAGTGCTAGAGATGGTAGGACAGGGAGCTCCTACGAGCAGTACTTC. J is TRBJ2-7 and V is TRBV20-1, with 8 nucleotides matching TRBD1. Germline V CDR1 and CDR2: DFQATT, SNEGSKA (reference sequence). The CDR3 covers 16 residues. The junction had 7 bases not matched to a gene; V was cut back by 0 bases and J by 0 bases.

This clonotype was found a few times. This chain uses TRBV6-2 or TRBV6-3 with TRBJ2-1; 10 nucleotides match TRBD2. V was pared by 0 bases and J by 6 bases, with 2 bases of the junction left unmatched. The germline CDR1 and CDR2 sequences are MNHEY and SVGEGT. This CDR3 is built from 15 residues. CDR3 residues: CASSYSLAGANEQFF. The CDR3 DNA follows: TGTGCCAGCAGTTACTCCCTAGCGGGAGCCAATGAGCAGTTCTTC.

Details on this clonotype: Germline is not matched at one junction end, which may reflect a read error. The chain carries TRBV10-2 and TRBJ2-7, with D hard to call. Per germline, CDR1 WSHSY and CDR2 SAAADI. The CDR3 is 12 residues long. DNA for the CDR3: TGCGCCAGCAGGGAGTTGGTCCACGAGCAGTACTTC. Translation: CASRELVHEQYF.

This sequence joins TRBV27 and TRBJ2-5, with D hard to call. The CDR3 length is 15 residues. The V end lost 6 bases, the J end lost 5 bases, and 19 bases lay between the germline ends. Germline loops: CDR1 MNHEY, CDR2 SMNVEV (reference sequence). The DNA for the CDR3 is TGTGCCAGCAGGCGGTCTAAGTGGTCTGTGGAGACCCAGTACTTC. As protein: CASRRSKWSVETQYF.

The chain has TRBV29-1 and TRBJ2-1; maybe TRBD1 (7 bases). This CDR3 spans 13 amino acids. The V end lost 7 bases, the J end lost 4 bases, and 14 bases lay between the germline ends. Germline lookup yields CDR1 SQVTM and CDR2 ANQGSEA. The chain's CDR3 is CSGRGQNYNEQFF. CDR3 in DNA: TGCAGCGGGAGGGGACAGAATTACAATGAGCAGTTCTTC.

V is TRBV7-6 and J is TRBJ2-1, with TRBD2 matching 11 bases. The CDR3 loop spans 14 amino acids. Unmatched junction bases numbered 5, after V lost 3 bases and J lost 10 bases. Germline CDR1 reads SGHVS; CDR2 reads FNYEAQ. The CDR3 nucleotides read TGTGCCAGCAGCTTCACTAGCGGGAGAGGGGAGCAGTTCTTC. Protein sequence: CASSFTSGRGEQFF.

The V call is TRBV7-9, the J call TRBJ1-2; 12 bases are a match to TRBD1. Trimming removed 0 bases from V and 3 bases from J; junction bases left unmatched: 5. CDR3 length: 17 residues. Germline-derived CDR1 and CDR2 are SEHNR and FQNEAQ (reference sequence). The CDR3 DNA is TGTGCCAGCAGCTTAGCCGGGACAGGGGGCGCGGACTATGGCTACACCTTC. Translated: CASSLAGTGGADYGYTF.

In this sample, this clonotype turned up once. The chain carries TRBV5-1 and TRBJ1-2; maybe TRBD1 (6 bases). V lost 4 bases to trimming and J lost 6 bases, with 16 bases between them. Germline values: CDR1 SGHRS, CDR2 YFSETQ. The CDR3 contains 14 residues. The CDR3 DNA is TGCGCCAGCAGCCAAAACAGGGCAGCAGATGGCTACACCTTC. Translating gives CASSQNRAADGYTF.

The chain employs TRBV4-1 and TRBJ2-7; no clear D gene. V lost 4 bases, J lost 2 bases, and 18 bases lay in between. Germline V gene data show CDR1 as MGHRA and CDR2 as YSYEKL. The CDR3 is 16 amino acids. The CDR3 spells CASSPYGDSLTYEQYF. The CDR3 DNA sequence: TGCGCCAGCAGCCCCTATGGAGACTCCTTGACCTACGAGCAGTACTTC.

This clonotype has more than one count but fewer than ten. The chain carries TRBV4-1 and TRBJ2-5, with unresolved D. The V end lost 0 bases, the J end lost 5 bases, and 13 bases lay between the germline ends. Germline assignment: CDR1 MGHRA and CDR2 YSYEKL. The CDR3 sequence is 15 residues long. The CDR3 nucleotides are TGCGCCAGCAGCCAAGATAGGGCGAGTCGGGAGACCCAGTACTTC. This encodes CASSQDRASRETQYF.

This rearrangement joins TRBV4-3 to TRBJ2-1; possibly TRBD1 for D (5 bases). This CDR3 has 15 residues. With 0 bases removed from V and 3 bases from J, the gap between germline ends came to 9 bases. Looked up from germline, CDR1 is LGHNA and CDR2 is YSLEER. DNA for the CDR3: TGCGCCAGCAGCCAAGATGCAGGGCTCTACAATGAGCAGTTCTTC. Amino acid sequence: CASSQDAGLYNEQFF.

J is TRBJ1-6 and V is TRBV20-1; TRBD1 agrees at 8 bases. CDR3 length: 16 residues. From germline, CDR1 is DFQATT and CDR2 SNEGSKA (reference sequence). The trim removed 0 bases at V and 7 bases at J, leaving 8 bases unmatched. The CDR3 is CSARDVIQGGNSPLHF. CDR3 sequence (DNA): TGCAGTGCTAGAGATGTGATACAGGGGGGAAATTCACCCCTCCACTTT.

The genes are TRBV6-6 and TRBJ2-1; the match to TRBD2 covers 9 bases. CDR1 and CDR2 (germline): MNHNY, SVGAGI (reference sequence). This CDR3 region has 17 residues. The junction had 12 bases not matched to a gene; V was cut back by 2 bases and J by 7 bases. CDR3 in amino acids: CASSYRWTSDGRNEQFF. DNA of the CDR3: TGTGCCAGCAGTTACCGTTGGACTAGCGATGGAAGGAATGAGCAGTTCTTC.

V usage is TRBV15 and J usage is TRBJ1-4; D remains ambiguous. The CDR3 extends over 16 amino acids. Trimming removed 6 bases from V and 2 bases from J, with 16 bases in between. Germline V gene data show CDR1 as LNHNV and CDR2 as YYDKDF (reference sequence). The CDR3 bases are TGTGCCACCAGTCCGGCGCTTAGTAAGACTAATGAAAAACTGTTTTTT. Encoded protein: CATSPALSKTNEKLFF.

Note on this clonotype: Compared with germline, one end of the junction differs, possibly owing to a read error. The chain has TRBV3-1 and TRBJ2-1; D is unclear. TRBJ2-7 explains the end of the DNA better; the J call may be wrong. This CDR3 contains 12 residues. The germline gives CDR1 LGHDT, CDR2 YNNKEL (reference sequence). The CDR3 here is CACSSVGREQYF. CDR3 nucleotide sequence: TGTGCCTGCAGCTCCGTGGGCCGCGAGCAGTACTTC.

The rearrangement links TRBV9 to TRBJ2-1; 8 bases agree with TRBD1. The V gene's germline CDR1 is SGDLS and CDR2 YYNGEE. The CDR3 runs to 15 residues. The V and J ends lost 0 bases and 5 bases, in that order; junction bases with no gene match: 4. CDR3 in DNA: TGTGCCAGCAGCGTAGGAGGACAGGGTAACAATGAGCAGTTCTTC. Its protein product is CASSVGGQGNNEQFF.

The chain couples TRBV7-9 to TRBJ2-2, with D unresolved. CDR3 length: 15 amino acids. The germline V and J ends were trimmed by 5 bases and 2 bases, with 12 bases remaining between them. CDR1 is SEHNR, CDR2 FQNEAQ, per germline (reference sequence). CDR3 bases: TGTGCCAGCAGCCCCAGAGCCCCAAACACCGGGGAGCTGTTTTTT. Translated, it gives CASSPRAPNTGELFF.

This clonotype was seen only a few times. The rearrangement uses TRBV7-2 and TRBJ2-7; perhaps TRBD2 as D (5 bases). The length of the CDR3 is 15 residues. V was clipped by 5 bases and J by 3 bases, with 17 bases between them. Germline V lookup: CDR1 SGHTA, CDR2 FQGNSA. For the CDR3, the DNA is TGTGCCAGCAGCCAGACACTGCGGGCCTACTACGAGCAGTACTTC. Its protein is CASSQTLRAYYEQYF.